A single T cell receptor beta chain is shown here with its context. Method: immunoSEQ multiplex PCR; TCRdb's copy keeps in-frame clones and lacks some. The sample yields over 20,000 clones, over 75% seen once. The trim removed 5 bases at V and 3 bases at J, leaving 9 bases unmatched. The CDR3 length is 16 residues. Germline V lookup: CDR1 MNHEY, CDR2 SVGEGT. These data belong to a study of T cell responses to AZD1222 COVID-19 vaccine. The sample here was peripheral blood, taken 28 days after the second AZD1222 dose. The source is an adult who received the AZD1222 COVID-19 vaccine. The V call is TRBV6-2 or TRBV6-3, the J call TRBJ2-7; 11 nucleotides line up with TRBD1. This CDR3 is CASSDGPGTGGYEQYF. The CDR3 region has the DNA TGTGCCAGCAGTGACGGGCCCGGGACAGGGGGCTACGAGCAGTACTTC.